The T cell receptor beta chain under discussion was sequenced for a study of a mutant IDH1 vaccine in newly diagnosed glioma. Study summary: Eight vaccinations reached patients in weeks 1, 3, 5, 7, 11, 15, 19 and 23. Previous treatment comprised radiotherapy, temozolomide, or both, mostly both.

The data were produced by immunoSEQ multiplex PCR, yet TCRdb's version contains in-frame clones alone and is incomplete. Altogether tens of thousands of clones are present, 75% to 90% being singletons, with the ten largest covering 6.2%. Study-level findings and limits: Researchers report vaccine-induced immune responses in roughly 93% of patients.

This CDR3 has 13 residues. CDR1 and CDR2 (germline): MNHEY, SVGAGI. V was pared by 5 bases and J by 2 bases, with 9 bases between. As to this clone: Its antigen is currently unknown.

Regarding time point: week 23, last vaccination. Alongside topical imiquimod, each dose of vaccine comprised 300 ug of mutant IDH1 20-mer peptide. V and J are TRBV6-5 and TRBJ1-1; unclear D gene. Sequencing used PBMCs, obtained from a glioma patient whose treatment included an IDH1 peptide vaccine. The source is a man aged 35 to 55 with glioma. The CDR3 bases are TGTGCCAGCAGTAAGCAGGTCAACACTGAAGCTTTCTTT. Its translation: CASSKQVNTEAFF.